These 5 T cell receptor beta chains originate from one sample sequenced in a study of technical replicates of blood from a few donors. Data came from immunoSEQ multiplex PCR; TCRdb stores just in-frame clones and leaves some out. The sample holds around 67,000 clones, roughly 92% seen once. Sequenced input: T cells isolated from PBMCs. These receptors were collected from a human donor in good health.

The chain is built from TRBV25-1 and TRBJ2-1; 11 bases align to TRBD2. V trimming: 3 bases; J trimming: 4 bases; junction bases outside the gene matches: 8. The germline V gene has CDR1 MGHDK and CDR2 SYGVNS. This CDR3 is 17 amino acids long. As DNA, the CDR3 is TGTGCCAGCAGTGATCCCGAACTAGCGGGAGCTTACAATGAGCAGTTCTTC. Protein sequence: CASSDPELAGAYNEQFF.

V gene TRBV10-3 combines with J gene TRBJ2-1; 7 nucleotides line up with TRBD1. V was clipped by 2 bases and J by 1 base; unmatched bases: 2. This CDR3 is built from 15 residues. The germline V gene has CDR1 ENHRY and CDR2 SYGVKD. The CDR3 spells CAISERGPSYNEQFF. DNA of the CDR3: TGTGCCATCAGTGAGAGGGGGCCTTCCTACAATGAGCAGTTCTTC.

This clone was observed a single time. The rearrangement joins TRBV2 to TRBJ1-5; 8 bases are a match to TRBD1. The trim removed 7 bases at V and 4 bases at J, leaving 9 bases unmatched. Germline values: CDR1 SNHLY, CDR2 FYNNEI. CDR3 length: 15 residues. The CDR3 loop is CASKNDRGINQPQHF. Here the CDR3 DNA reads TGTGCCAGCAAGAATGACAGGGGAATTAATCAGCCCCAGCATTTT.

The chain employs TRBV30 and TRBJ2-7; the D gene is possibly TRBD1 (6 bases). CDR1 is GTSNPN, CDR2 SVGIG, per germline (reference sequence). The CDR3 is 13 residues long. V gave up 2 bases and J gave up 6 bases, with 14 bases separating them. The CDR3 protein is CAWSKDYRAEQYF. The CDR3 DNA reads as TGTGCCTGGAGTAAAGACTACAGGGCCGAGCAGTACTTC. The complete variable domain, with remaining parts taken from reference TRBV30 and TRBJ2-7, reads SQTIHQWPATLVQPVGSPLSLECTVEGTSNPNLYWYRQAAGRGLQLLFYSVGIGQISSEVPQNLSASRPQDRQFILSSKKLLLSDSGFYLCAWSKDYRAEQYFGPGTRLTVT.

The J gene is TRBJ1-3, the V gene TRBV28, with 7 bases fitting TRBD1. CDR3 length: 15 amino acids. The germline V gene encodes CDR1 MDHEN and CDR2 SYDVKM. After removal of 8 bases from V and 3 bases from J, the junction contained 10 bases not matched to a gene. Here the CDR3 reads CASQSFDRDGNTIYF. In nucleotides, the CDR3 is TGTGCCAGCCAATCTTTTGACAGGGATGGAAACACCATATATTTT.